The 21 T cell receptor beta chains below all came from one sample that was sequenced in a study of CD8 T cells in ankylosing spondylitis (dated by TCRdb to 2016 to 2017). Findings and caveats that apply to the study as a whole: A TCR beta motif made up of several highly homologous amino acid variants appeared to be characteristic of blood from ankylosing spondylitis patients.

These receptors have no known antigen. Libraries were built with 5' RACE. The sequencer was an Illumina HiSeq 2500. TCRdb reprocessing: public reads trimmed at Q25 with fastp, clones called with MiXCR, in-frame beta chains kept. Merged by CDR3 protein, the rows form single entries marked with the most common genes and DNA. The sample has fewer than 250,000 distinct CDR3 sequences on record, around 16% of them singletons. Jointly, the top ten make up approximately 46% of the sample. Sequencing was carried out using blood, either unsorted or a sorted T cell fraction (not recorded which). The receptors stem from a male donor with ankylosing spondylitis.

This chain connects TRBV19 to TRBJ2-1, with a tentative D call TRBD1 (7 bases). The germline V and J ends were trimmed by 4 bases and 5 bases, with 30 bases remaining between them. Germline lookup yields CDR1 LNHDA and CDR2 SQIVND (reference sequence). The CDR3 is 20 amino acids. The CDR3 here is CASSTTGSTRDHFVHNEQFF. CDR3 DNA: TGTGCCAGTAGTACGACAGGGTCTACGCGGGACCACTTTGTACACAATGAGCAGTTCTTC.

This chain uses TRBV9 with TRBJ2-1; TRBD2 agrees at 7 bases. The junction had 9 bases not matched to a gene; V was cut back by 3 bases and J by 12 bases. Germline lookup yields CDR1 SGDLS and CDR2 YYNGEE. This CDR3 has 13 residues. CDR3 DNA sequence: TGTGCCAGCAGCGAGGGAGGGACCCAAGGGCAGTTCTTC. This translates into CASSEGGTQGQFF.

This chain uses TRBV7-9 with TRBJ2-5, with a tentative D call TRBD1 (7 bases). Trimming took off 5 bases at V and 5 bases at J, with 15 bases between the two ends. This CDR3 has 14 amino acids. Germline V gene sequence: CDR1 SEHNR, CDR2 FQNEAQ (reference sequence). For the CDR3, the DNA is TGTGCCAGCAGCGCGACGACAGGGAGGGAGACCCAGTACTTC. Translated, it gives CASSATTGRETQYF.

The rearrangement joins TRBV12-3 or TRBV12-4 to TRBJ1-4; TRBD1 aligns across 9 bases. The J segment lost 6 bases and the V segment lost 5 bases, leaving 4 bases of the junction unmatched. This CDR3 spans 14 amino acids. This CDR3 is CASSPTGGYEKLFF. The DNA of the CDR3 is TGTGCCAGCAGTCCGACAGGGGGATATGAAAAACTGTTTTTT.

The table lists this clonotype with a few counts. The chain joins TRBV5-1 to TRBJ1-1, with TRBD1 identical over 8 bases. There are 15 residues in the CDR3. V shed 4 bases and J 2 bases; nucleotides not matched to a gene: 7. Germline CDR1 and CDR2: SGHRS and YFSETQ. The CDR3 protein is CASSTGTGGNTEAFF. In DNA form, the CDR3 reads TGCGCCAGCAGCACCGGGACAGGCGGTAACACTGAAGCTTTCTTT.

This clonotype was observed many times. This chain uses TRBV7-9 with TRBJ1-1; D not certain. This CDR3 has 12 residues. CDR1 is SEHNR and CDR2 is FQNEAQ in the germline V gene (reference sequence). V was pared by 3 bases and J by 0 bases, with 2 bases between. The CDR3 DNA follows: TGTGCCAGCAGCTTTATGAACACTGAAGCTTTCTTT. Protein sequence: CASSFMNTEAFF.

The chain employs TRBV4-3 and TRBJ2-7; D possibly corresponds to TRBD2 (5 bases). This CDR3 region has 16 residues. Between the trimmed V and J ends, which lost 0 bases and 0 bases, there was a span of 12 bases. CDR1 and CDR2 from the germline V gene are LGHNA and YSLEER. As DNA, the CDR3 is TGCGCCAGCAGCCAAGATGAGGGCGGAAGCTCCTACGAGCAGTACTTC. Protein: CASSQDEGGSSYEQYF.

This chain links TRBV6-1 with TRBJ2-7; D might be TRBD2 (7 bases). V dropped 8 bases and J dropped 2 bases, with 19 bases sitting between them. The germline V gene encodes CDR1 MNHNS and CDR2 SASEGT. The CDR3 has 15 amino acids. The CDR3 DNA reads TGTGCCAGCGAAGGGGGGGAGGTATTAACCTACGAGCAGTACTTC. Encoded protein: CASEGGEVLTYEQYF.

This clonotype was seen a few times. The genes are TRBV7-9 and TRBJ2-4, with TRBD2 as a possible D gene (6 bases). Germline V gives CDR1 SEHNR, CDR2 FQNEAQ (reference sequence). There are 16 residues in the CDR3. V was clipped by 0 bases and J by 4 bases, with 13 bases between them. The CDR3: CASSLALGGTKNIQYF. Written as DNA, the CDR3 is TGTGCCAGCAGCTTAGCGCTTGGGGGGACGAAAAACATTCAGTACTTC.

CDR3 residues: CASSETTGGVYGYTF. CDR3 DNA: TGCGCCAGCAGCGAGACAACAGGGGGCGTCTATGGCTACACCTTC. This chain connects TRBV5-1 to TRBJ1-2; 9 nucleotides agree with TRBD1. Germline CDR1 SGHRS, CDR2 YFSETQ. The trim removed 4 bases at V and 4 bases at J, leaving 8 bases unmatched. The CDR3 spans 15 residues.

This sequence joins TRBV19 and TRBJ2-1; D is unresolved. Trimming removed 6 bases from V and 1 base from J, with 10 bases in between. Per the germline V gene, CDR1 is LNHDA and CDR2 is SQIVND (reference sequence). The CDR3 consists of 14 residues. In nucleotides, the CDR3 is TGTGCCAGTAGCTCCTCCGCGTCCTACAATGAGCAGTTCTTC. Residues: CASSSSASYNEQFF.

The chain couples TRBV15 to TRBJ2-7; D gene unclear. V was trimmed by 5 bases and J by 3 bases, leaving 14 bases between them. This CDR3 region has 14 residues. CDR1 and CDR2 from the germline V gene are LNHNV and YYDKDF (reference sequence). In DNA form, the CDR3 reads TGTGCCACCAGCCCCCGTTTAAATGGCTACGAGCAGTACTTC. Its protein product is CATSPRLNGYEQYF.

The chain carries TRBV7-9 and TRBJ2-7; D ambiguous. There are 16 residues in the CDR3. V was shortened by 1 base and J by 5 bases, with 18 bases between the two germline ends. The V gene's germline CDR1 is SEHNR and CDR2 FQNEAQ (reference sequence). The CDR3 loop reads CASSLVQDLKRDEQYF. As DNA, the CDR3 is TGTGCCAGCAGCTTAGTGCAGGATCTTAAACGAGACGAGCAGTACTTC. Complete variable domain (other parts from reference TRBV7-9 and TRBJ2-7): DTGVSQNPRHKITKRGQNVTFRCDPISEHNRLYWYRQTLGQGPEFLTYFQNEAQLEKSRLLSDRFSAERPKGSFSTLEIQRTEQGDSAMYLCASSLVQDLKRDEQYFGPGTRLTVT.

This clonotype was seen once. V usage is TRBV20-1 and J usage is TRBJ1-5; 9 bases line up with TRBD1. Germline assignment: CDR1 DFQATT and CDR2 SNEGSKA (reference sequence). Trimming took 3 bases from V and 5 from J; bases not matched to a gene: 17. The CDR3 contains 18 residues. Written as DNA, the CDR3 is TGCAGTGCTAGCGATTATTCCACTGGGACAGGGCGGTATCAGCCCCAGCATTTT. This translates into CSASDYSTGTGRYQPQHF.

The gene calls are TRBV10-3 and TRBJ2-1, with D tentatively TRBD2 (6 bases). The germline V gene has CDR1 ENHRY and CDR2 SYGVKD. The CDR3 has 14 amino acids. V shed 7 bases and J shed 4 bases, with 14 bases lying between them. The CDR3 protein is CAINPGTVYNEQFF. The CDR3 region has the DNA TGTGCCATCAACCCCGGGACTGTATACAATGAGCAGTTCTTC.

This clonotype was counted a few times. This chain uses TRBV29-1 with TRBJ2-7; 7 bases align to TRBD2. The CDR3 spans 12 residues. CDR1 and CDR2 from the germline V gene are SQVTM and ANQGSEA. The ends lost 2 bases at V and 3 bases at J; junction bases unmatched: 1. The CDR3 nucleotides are TGCAGCGTTGAATGGGGGGGCTACGAGCAGTACTTC. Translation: CSVEWGGYEQYF.

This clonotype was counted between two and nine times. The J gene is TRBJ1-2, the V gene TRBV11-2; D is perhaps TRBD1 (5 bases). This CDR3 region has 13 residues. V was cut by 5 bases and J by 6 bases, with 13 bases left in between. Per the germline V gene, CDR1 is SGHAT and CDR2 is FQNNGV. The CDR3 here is CASSPIMGDGYTF. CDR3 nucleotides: TGTGCCAGCAGCCCTATTATGGGGGATGGCTACACCTTC.

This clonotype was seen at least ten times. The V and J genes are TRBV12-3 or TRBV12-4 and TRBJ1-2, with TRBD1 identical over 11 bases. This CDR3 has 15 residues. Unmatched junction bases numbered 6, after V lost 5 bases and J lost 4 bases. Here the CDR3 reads CASSDRTGGGYGYTF. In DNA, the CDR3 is TGTGCCAGCAGTGATCGGACAGGGGGCGGCTATGGCTACACCTTC.

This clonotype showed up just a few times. This CDR3 reads CSVATANNSPLHF. The CDR3 DNA sequence: TGCAGCGTTGCGACCGCGAATAATTCACCCCTCCACTTT. The rearrangement links TRBV29-1 to TRBJ1-6; D gene unclear. V lost 4 bases and J 5 bases, leaving 9 bases between the germline ends. The CDR3 has 13 amino acids. The germline V gene has CDR1 SQVTM and CDR2 ANQGSEA.

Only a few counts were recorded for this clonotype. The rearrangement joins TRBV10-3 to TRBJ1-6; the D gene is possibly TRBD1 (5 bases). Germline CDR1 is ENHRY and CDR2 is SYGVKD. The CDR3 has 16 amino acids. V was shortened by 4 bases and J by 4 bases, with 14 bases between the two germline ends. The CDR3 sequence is CAISVTGTEYNSPLHF. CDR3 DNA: TGTGCCATCAGTGTGACCGGGACGGAGTATAATTCACCCCTCCACTTT.

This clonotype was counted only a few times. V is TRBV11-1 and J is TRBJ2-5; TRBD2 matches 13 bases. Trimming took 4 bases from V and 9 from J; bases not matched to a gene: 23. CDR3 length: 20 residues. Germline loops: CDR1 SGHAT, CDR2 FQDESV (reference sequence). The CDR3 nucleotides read TGTGCCAGCAGCTCCAATAGGTATCGGACTAGCGGGAGAAGAAAGGTGGCCCAGTACTTC. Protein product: CASSSNRYRTSGRRKVAQYF.